These T cell receptor beta chains were read from a single sample in a study of cytomegalovirus exposure and HLA in healthy donors. Profiled with immunoSEQ multiplex PCR; TCRdb holds only in-frame clones, not every one. The sample has 150,000 or so clones; roughly 86% are singletons. Material: PBMCs. These receptors were collected from a human donor in good health. CDR3s include the opening cysteine and the closing phenylalanine or tryptophan. A D gene is named only where the DNA matches it firmly. Only part of the rows carry a size: once, few, many, or a class if the clone is expanded.

TRBV4-1	TRBJ1-2	NA	NA	TGCGCCAGCGGTCTCGACAGTAACTATGGCTACACCTTC	CASGLDSNYGYTF
TRBV6-5	TRBJ2-7	once	TRBD2	TGTGCCAGCAGTTACGGGACTAGCGGGGTCGGCGAGCAGTACTTC	CASSYGTSGVGEQYF
TRBV6-6	TRBJ1-2	NA	NA	TGTGCCAGCAGTTACTCGTCGTCGGAGGGCTACACCTTC	CASSYSSSEGYTF
TRBV2	TRBJ1-5	few	NA	TGTGCCAGCAGTGAACACTACCATAGCAATCAGCCCCAGCATTTT	CASSEHYHSNQPQHF
TRBV18	TRBJ1-1	NA	NA	TGTGCCAGCTCACCACAACAGGCGTCTGAAGCTTTCTTT	CASSPQQASEAFF
TRBV7-9	TRBJ1-3	few	NA	TGTGCCAGCAGCTTAGGGCAGGGATGGAACACCATATATTTT	CASSLGQGWNTIYF
TRBV10-1	TRBJ1-2	few	NA	TGCGCCAGCAGTGAGGACAGAAACTATGGCTACACCTTC	CASSEDRNYGYTF
TRBV5-1	TRBJ1-1	NA	NA	TGCGCCAGCAGCGGCGGGACGGGGAACACTGAAGCTTTCTTT	CASSGGTGNTEAFF
TRBV15	TRBJ1-2	NA	TRBD1	TGTGCCACCAGCAGAGAGTCTTGGACAGGGGGATTCTATGGCTACACCTTC	CATSRESWTGGFYGYTF
TRBV7-6	TRBJ2-1	NA	TRBD2	TGTGCCAGCAGCTCCGACCCCGGGACTAGCAATGAGCAGTTCTTC	CASSSDPGTSNEQFF
TRBV28	TRBJ1-2	NA	NA	TGTGCCAGCAGTTTCGGGATGTCATATGGCTACACCTTC	CASSFGMSYGYTF
TRBV7-9	TRBJ1-1	NA	TRBD1	TGTGCCAGCAGCATGTGGGACAGGGAGACTGAAGCTTTCTTT	CASSMWDRETEAFF
TRBV14	TRBJ1-1	NA	TRBD1	TGTGCCAGCAGCCAAGATGGGGACAGGAGAAGGTTGGCTTTCTTT	CASSQDGDRRRLAFF
TRBV29-1	TRBJ2-7	NA	NA	TGCAGCGTCCGTAGCGCAGGCCTTTTCGAGCAGTACTTC	CSVRSAGLFEQYF
TRBV5-1	TRBJ1-5	NA	NA	TGCGCCAGCAGCTTGGGAGCAAATCAGCCCCAGCATTTT	CASSLGANQPQHF
TRBV7-2	TRBJ2-4	NA	TRBD2	TGTGCCAGCAGCCGCCGTGGTAGCGGGGGTGAAAACATTCAGTACTTC	CASSRRGSGGENIQYF
TRBV2	TRBJ2-7	NA	NA	TGTGCCAGCAGTGGGACCAGGGCTGCGGCCTACGAGCAGTACTTC	CASSGTRAAAYEQYF
TRBV6-5	TRBJ2-7	NA	NA	TGTGCCAGCAGTCCCCCGGGGTACTCCTACGAGCAGTACTTC	CASSPPGYSYEQYF
TRBV5-1	TRBJ2-2	NA	TRBD2	TGCGCCAGCATGGCGGGAGTGTACACCGGGGAGCTGTTTTTT	CASMAGVYTGELFF
TRBV5-4	TRBJ2-7	NA	TRBD2	TGTGCCAGCAGCACCGGACTAGCGGGGGCCCACTACGAGCAGTACTTC	CASSTGLAGAHYEQYF
TRBV11-2	TRBJ1-3	NA	NA	TGTGCCAGCAGCTTAATATTCGGGGACACCATATATTTT	CASSLIFGDTIYF
TRBV5-1	TRBJ2-7	few	NA	TGCGCCAGCAGCTTTTCAGGGGAGGGCGAGCAGTACTTC	CASSFSGEGEQYF
TRBV5-6	TRBJ1-3	NA	NA	TGTGCCAGCAGCTGGGTACGGGGTCCTGGAAACACCATATATTTT	CASSWVRGPGNTIYF
TRBV9	TRBJ2-7	NA	TRBD1	TGTGCCAGCAGCGCATCCGGGACAGGGGTGTACGAGCAGTACTTC	CASSASGTGVYEQYF
TRBV7-8	TRBJ2-7	NA	NA	TGTGCCAGCAGCCCGAGGGTGGCCTACGAGCAGTACTTC	CASSPRVAYEQYF
TRBV6-1	TRBJ2-7	few	TRBD1	TGTGCCAGCAGTGGTCTAGGGACAGGGTCCTACGAGCAGTACTTC	CASSGLGTGSYEQYF
TRBV12-2	TRBJ1-6	NA	NA	TGTGCAAGTCCACGTAATCCCCGGGACAGGGATTCACCCCTCCACTTT	CASPRNPRDRDSPLHF
TRBV6-1	TRBJ2-7	NA	TRBD2	TGTGCCAGCAGGTCTAGCGGAATTTCCTACGAGCAGTACTTC	CASRSSGISYEQYF
TRBV19	TRBJ1-1	NA	NA	TGTGCCAGTAGTATCACAGGCAGGGGAGCTCCGGGTGAAGCTTTCTTT	CASSITGRGAPGEAFF
TRBV6-6	TRBJ2-7	NA	TRBD1	TGTGCCAGCACAACGTCCGGGACAGCCGATATCTACGAGCAGTACTTC	CASTTSGTADIYEQYF
TRBV5-1	TRBJ2-1	once	NA	TGCGCCAGCAGTGCGGTCCTGAGCTCCTACAATGAGCAGTTCTTC	CASSAVLSSYNEQFF